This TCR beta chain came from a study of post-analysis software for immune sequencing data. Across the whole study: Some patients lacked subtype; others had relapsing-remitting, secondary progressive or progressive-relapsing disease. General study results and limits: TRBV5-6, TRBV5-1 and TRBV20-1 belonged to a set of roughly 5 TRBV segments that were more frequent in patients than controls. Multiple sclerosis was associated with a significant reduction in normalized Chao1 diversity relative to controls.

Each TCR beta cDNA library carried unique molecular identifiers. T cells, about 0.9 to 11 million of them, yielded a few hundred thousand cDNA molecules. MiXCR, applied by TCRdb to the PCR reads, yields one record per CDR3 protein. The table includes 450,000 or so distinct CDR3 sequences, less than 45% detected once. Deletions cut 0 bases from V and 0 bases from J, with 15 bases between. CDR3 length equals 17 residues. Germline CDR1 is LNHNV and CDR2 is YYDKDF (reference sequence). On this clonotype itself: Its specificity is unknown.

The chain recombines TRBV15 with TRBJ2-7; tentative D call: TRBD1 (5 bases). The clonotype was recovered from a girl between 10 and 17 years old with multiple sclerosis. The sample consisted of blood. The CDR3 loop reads CATSREPHRTSSYEQYF. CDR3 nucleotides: TGTGCCACCAGCAGAGAACCCCACAGGACCAGCTCCTACGAGCAGTACTTC.